This T cell receptor beta chain was identified in a study of Ad26.COV2.S vaccination and SARS-CoV-2 variants. Study as a whole: Sample donor was a member of the COV1001 Ad26.COV2.S trial arm. Dosing was one shot or two shots 56 days apart. Study observations and caveats: Post-vaccination breadth of spike-specific CD8+ and CD4+ T cell responses was reportedly substantial.

The CDR3 runs 15 residues. V shed 0 bases and J shed 5 bases, with 14 bases lying between them. Germline V gene sequence: CDR1 SGHRS, CDR2 YFSETQ. Regarding treatment: about 20 received Ad26.COV2.S at low or high dose, single or two shots; 5 received placebo; per-sample allocation not given. Sampling happened 63 days after the first vaccine or placebo injection. Wuhan-strain SARS-CoV-2 spike was expressed by the Ad26 vector that made up the vaccine. With regard to this clone: Its antigen remains unidentified.

Produced via immunoSEQ multiplex PCR; TCRdb's table is partial and in-frame only. The sample has just over 350,000 clones, approximately 85% seen once. The V call is TRBV5-1, the J call TRBJ2-5; D remains unclear. The sequences come from peripheral blood, collected in a trial of Ad26.COV2.S vaccine versus placebo. The sequence came from a person between 18 and 65 years old who received the Ad26.COV2.S COVID-19 vaccine or a placebo. CDR3 loop: CASSLEVLVGETQYF. The CDR3 DNA follows: TGCGCCAGCAGCTTGGAGGTGTTGGTAGGGGAGACCCAGTACTTC.